The 3 T cell receptor beta chains presented below share a single source sample, sequenced in a study of blood T cell repertoires in COVID-19. TCRdb keeps only in-frame clones here, not all; method: immunoSEQ multiplex PCR. The data hold 140,000 to 150,000 clones, with 80% to 90% observed a single time. Sequenced material: peripheral blood. Receptors originate from a man in his 60s with active or convalescent COVID-19.

The rearrangement uses TRBV5-6 and TRBJ2-1; possible D gene TRBD2, 5 bases. This CDR3 spans 12 amino acids. Per germline, CDR1 SGHDT and CDR2 YYEEEE. The ends were cut back, 0 bases at V and 7 bases at J, with 5 bases in the middle. The CDR3 DNA reads as TGTGCCAGCAGCTTGGAGCGGAATGAGCAGTTCTTC. Amino acid sequence: CASSLERNEQFF.

In DNA form, the CDR3 reads TGTGCCAGCAGTCAGGGATTAGTAAGGAATGGCTACACCTTC. Residues: CASSQGLVRNGYTF. This chain uses TRBV28 with TRBJ1-2, with D possibly TRBD1 on 5 matching bases. The germline V and J ends were trimmed by 5 bases and 6 bases, with 16 bases remaining between them. The CDR3 is 14 amino acids. Germline loops: CDR1 MDHEN, CDR2 SYDVKM.

V and J are TRBV2 and TRBJ1-2; 10 nucleotides match TRBD1. The length of the CDR3 is 12 residues. The V gene's germline CDR1 is SNHLY and CDR2 FYNNEI. V lost 7 bases, J lost 6 bases, and 2 bases stayed unmatched. The CDR3 is CASTGQGDGYTF. The CDR3 nucleotides are TGTGCCAGCACCGGACAGGGGGATGGCTACACCTTC.